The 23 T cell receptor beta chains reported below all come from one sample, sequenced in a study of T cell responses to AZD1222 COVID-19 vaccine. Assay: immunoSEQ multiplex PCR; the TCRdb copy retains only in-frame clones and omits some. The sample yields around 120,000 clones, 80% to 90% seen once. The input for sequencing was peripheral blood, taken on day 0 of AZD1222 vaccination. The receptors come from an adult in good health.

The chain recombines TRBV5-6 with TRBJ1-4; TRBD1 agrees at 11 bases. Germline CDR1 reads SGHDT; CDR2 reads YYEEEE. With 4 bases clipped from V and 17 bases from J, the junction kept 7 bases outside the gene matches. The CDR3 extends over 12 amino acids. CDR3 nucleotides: TGTGCCAGCAGCCCCGGACAGGGGGCAAGATTTTTT. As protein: CASSPGQGARFF.

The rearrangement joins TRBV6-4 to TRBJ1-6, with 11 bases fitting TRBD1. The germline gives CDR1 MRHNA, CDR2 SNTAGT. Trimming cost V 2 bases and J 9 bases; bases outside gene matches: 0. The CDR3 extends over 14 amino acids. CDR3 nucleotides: TGTGCCAGCAGTGACGGACAGGGGGCTTCACCCCTCCACTTT. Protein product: CASSDGQGASPLHF.

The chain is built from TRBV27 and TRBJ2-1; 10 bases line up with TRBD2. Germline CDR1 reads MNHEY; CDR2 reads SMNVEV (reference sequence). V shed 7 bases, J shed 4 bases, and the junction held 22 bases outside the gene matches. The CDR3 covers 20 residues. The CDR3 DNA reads TGTGCCAGCACCCACAGGCTGTGGACTAGCGGCCCCGCCGGGTACAATGAGCAGTTCTTC. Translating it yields CASTHRLWTSGPAGYNEQFF.

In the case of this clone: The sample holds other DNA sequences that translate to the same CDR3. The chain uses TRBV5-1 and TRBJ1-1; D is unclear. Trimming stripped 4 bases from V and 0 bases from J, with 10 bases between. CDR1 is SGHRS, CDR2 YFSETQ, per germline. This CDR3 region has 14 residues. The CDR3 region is CASSPGRMNTEAFF. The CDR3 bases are TGCGCCAGCAGCCCCGGACGGATGAACACTGAAGCTTTCTTT.

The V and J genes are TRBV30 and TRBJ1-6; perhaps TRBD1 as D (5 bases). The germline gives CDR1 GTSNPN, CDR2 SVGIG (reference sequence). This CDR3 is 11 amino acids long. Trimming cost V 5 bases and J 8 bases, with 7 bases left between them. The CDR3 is CAWARDSPLHF. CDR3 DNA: TGTGCCTGGGCCAGGGATTCACCCCTCCACTTT.

The CDR3 DNA reads as TGTGCCAGCAGTTACTCGGTTCGGGGGGGCACTGAAGCTTTCTTT. This encodes CASSYSVRGGTEAFF. The genes are TRBV6-5 and TRBJ1-1; a possible D gene is TRBD1 (5 bases). The germline V and J ends were trimmed by 0 bases and 4 bases, with 12 bases remaining between them. CDR3 size: 15 residues. Per germline, CDR1 MNHEY and CDR2 SVGAGI.

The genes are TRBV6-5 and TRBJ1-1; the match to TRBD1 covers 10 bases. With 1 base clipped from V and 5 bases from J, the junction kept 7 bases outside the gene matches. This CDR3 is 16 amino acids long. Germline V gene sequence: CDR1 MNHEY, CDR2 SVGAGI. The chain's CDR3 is CASSYWGQGKGTEAFF. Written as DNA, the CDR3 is TGTGCCAGCAGTTACTGGGGACAGGGGAAAGGTACTGAAGCTTTCTTT.

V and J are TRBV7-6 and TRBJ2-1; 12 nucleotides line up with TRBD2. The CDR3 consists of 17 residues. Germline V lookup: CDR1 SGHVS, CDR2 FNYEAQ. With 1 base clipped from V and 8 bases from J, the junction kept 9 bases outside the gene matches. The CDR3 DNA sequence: TGTGCCAGCAGCTTAGACGGACTAGCGGGGTCTGGGGATGAGCAGTTCTTC. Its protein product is CASSLDGLAGSGDEQFF.

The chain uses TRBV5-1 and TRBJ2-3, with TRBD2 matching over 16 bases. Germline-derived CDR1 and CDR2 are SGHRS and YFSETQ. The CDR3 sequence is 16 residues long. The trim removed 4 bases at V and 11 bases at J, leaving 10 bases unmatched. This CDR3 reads CASSQGTSGGAVVQYF. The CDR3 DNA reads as TGCGCCAGCAGCCAAGGGACTAGCGGGGGGGCCGTGGTGCAGTATTTT.

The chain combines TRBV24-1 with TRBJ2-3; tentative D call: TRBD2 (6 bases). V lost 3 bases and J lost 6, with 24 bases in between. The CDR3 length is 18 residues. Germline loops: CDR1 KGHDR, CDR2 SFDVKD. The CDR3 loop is CATSDMTPGDSSSDTQYF. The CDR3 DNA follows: TGTGCCACCAGTGATATGACCCCCGGGGACTCGTCGAGCGATACGCAGTATTTT.

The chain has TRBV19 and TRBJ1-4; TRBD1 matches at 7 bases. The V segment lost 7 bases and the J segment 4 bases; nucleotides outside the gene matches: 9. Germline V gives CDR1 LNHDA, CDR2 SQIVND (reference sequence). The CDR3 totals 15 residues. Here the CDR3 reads CASNTGTAFNEKLFF. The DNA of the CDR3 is TGTGCCAGTAATACGGGGACAGCCTTTAATGAAAAACTGTTTTTT.

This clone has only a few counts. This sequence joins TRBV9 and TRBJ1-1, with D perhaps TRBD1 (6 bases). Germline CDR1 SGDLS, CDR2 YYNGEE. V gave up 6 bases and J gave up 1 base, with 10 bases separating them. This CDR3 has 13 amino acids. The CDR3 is CASTPRGNTEAFF. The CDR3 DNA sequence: TGTGCCAGCACCCCCAGGGGGAACACTGAAGCTTTCTTT. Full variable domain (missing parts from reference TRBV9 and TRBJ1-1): DSGVTQTPKHLITATGQRVTLRCSPRSGDLSVYWYQQSLDQGLQFLIQYYNGEERAKGNILERFSAQQFPDLHSELNLSSLELGDSALYFCASTPRGNTEAFFGQGTRLTVV.

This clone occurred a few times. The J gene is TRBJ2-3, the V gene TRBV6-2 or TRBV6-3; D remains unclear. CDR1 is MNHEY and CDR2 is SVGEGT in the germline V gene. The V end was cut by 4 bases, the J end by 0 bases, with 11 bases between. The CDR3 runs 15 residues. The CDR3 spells CASSLVGLSTDTQYF. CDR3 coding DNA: TGTGCCAGCAGTTTGGTGGGGTTGAGCACAGATACGCAGTATTTT.

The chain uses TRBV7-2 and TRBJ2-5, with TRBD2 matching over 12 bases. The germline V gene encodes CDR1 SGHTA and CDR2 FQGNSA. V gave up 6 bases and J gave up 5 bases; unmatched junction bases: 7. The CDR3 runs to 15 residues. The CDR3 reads CASRLAGGPIETQYF. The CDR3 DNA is TGTGCCAGCAGGCTAGCGGGGGGGCCGATTGAGACCCAGTACTTC. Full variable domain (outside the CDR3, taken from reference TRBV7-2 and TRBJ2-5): GAGVSQSPSNKVTEKGKDVELRCDPISGHTALYWYRQSLGQGLEFLIYFQGNSAPDKSGLPSDRFSAERTGGSVSTLTIQRTQQEDSAVYLCASRLAGGPIETQYFGPGTRLLVL.

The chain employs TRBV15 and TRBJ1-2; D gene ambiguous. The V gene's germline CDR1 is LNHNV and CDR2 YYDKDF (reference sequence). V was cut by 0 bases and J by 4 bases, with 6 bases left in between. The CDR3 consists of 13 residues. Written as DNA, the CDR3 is TGTGCCACCAGCAGAGACACCCTCTATGGCTACACCTTC. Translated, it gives CATSRDTLYGYTF.

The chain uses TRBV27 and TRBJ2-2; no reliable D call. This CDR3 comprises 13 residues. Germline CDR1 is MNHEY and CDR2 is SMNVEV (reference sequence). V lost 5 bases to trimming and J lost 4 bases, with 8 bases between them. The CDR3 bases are TGTGCCAGCAGTCTCCGAGGCACCGGGGAGCTGTTTTTT. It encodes CASSLRGTGELFF.

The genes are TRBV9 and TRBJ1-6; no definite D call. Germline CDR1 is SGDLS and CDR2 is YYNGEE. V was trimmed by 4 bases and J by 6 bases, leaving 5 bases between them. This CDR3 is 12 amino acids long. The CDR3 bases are TGTGCCAGCAGCTCCCCTAATTCACCCCTCCACTTT. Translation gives CASSSPNSPLHF.

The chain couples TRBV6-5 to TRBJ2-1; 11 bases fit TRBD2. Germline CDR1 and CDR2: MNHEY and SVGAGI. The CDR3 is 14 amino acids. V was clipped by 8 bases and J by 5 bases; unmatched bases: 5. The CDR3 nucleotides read TGTGCCAGCTCCGGGACTAGCGGCCACAATGAGCAGTTCTTC. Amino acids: CASSGTSGHNEQFF.

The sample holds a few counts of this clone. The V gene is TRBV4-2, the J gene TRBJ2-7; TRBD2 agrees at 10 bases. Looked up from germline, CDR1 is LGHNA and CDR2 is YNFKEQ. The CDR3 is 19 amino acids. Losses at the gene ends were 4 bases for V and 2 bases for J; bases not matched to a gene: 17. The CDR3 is CASSLQAAGGRQGPYEQYF. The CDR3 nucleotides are TGTGCCAGCAGCCTCCAGGCAGCGGGAGGGCGTCAAGGACCCTACGAGCAGTACTTC.

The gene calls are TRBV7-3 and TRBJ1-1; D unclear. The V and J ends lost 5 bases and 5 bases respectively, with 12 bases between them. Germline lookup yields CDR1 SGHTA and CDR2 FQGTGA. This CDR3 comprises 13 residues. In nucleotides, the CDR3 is TGTGCCAGCAGCCCAAACAGCCTAACTGAAGCTTTCTTT. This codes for CASSPNSLTEAFF.

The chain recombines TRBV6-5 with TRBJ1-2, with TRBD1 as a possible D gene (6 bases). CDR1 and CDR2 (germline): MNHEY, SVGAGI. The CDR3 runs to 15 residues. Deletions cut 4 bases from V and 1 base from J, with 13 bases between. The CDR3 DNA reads TGTGCCAGCAGTTCACGGACAGCCAGTAACTATGGCTACACCTTC. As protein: CASSSRTASNYGYTF.

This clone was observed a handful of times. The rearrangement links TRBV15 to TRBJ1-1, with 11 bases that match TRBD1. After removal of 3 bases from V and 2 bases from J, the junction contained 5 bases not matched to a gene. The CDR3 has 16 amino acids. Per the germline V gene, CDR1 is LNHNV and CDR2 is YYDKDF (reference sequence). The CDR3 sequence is CATSSRTGGDNTEAFF. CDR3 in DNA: TGTGCCACCAGCAGCCGGACAGGGGGCGATAACACTGAAGCTTTCTTT.

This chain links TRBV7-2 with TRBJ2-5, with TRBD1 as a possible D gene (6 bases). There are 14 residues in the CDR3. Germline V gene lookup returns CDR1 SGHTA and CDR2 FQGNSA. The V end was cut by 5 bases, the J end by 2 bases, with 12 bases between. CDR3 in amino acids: CASSPGTWQETQYF. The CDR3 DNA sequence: TGTGCCAGCAGCCCGGGGACATGGCAAGAGACCCAGTACTTC. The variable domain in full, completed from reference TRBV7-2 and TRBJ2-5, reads GAGVSQSPSNKVTEKGKDVELRCDPISGHTALYWYRQSLGQGLEFLIYFQGNSAPDKSGLPSDRFSAERTGGSVSTLTIQRTQQEDSAVYLCASSPGTWQETQYFGPGTRLLVL.